This T cell receptor beta chain was profiled in a study of cytomegalovirus exposure and HLA in healthy donors. Overall study results and limits: In a later analysis, TCR association rates varied by HLA locus: DRB1 most, HLA-C fewest.

As concerns this clone: Its antigen is unidentified.

Germline loops: CDR1 MNHNS, CDR2 SASEGT. Losses at the gene ends were 7 bases for V and 13 bases for J; bases not matched to a gene: 14. CDR3 length equals 14 residues. Primers: 60 Vbeta forward and 13 Jbeta reverse. The data were produced by immunoSEQ multiplex PCR, yet TCRdb's version contains in-frame clones alone and is incomplete. The sample has 45,000 to 55,000 clones; the top ten hold 9.5% to 11%. This clonotype originated in a woman between 50 and 59 years old in good health and CMV-seropositive. Sequencing was performed on PBMCs. V is TRBV6-1 and J is TRBJ2-2; TRBD1 aligns across 8 bases. The CDR3 is CASNPTGAYLGLFF. As DNA, the CDR3 is TGTGCCAGCAATCCGACAGGGGCGTATCTGGGGCTGTTTTTT.